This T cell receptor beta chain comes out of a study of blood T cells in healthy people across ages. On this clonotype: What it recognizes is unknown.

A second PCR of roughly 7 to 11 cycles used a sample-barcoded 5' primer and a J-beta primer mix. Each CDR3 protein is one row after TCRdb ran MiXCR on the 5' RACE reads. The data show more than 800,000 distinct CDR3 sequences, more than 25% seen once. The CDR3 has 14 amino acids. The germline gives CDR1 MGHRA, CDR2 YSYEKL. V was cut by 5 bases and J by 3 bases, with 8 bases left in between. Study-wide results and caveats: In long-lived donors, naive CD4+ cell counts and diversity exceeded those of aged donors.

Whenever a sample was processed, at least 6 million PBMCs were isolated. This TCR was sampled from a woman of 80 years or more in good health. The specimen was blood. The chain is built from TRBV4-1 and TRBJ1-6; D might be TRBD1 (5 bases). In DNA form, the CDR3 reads TGCGCCAGCAGCAAGGACATCTATAATTCACCCCTCCACTTT. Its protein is CASSKDIYNSPLHF.